What follows are 7 T cell receptor beta chains derived from one specimen sequenced in a study of beta chain features in type 1 diabetes. The authors reverse transcribed all of the isolated RNA, so sequencing captured expressed TCRB transcripts. Assay used: immunoSEQ multiplex PCR; TCRdb lists only in-frame clones, some missing. The sample shows 640,000 or so clones, roughly 13% of them seen only once. Study-wide results and caveats: When Type 1 diabetes patients were examined, their TCRB CDR3s proved moderately but significantly shorter in all four CD4+ subsets.

No antigens are known for them. Material: naive CD4+ T cells from blood. The source of these receptors is a man younger than 35 with type 1 diabetes.

The chain uses TRBV2 and TRBJ2-3; D is undetermined. There are 15 residues in the CDR3. The V end lost 2 bases, the J end lost 6 bases, and 15 bases lay between the germline ends. Looked up from germline, CDR1 is SNHLY and CDR2 is FYNNEI. CDR3 bases: TGTGCCAGCAGTGAAATGTCAGCATCCCGCGATACGCAGTATTTT. Its protein is CASSEMSASRDTQYF.

This clone has more than one count but fewer than ten. The genes are TRBV30 and TRBJ2-1, with a tentative D call TRBD2 (6 bases). The germline V gene has CDR1 GTSNPN and CDR2 SVGIG (reference sequence). Trimming pared 7 bases from V and 1 base from J, leaving 14 bases between. The CDR3 is 14 residues long. The CDR3 region is CAYQTRGSYNEQFF. The CDR3 region has the DNA TGTGCCTACCAGACCCGGGGGTCCTACAATGAGCAGTTCTTC.

The chain recombines TRBV7-3 with TRBJ2-1; no firm D call. Germline lookup yields CDR1 SGHTA and CDR2 FQGTGA. The CDR3 covers 15 residues. V lost 2 bases to trimming and J lost 4 bases, with 12 bases between them. CDR3 bases: TGTGCCAGCAGCTTAGAAGCGACTGAGTACAATGAGCAGTTCTTC. Its translation is CASSLEATEYNEQFF.

This clone showed up just a few times. The CDR3 region is CASSQQTGNYGYTF. The CDR3 DNA is TGTGCCAGCAGCCAACAGACAGGGAACTATGGCTACACCTTC. The V gene is TRBV14, the J gene TRBJ1-2, with 7 nucleotides matching TRBD1. Losses at the gene ends were 2 bases for V and 2 bases for J; bases not matched to a gene: 2. The germline CDR1 and CDR2 sequences are SGHDN and FVKESK. This CDR3 has 14 residues.

This clone has just a few counts. This chain connects TRBV7-3 to TRBJ2-1; TRBD2 agrees at 7 bases. The trim removed 5 bases at V and 5 bases at J, leaving 9 bases unmatched. This CDR3 spans 15 amino acids. Germline assignment: CDR1 SGHTA and CDR2 FQGTGA. The chain's CDR3 is CASSPSSGAHNEQFF. The CDR3 nucleotides read TGTGCCAGCAGCCCCTCCAGCGGGGCCCACAATGAGCAGTTCTTC.

Here the CDR3 DNA reads TGCGCCAGCAGCCAAGATCGGAACAGGGGGCACACCGGGGAGCTGTTTTTT. As protein: CASSQDRNRGHTGELFF. The chain uses TRBV4-3 and TRBJ2-2, with 9 bases that match TRBD1. Trimming at V came to 0 bases and at J to 3 bases, leaving 5 bases not matched to a gene. The germline V gene has CDR1 LGHNA and CDR2 YSLEER. This CDR3 is built from 17 residues.

This clone was seen a handful of times. The chain is built from TRBV5-6 and TRBJ1-1; perhaps TRBD1 as D (5 bases). Trimming shortened V by 4 bases and J by 5 bases, and 18 bases separated the two germline ends. The CDR3 contains 15 residues. Germline V CDR1 and CDR2: SGHDT, YYEEEE. CDR3 amino acids: CASSPATGGHTEAFF. CDR3 in DNA: TGTGCCAGCAGCCCTGCGACGGGGGGTCATACTGAAGCTTTCTTT.